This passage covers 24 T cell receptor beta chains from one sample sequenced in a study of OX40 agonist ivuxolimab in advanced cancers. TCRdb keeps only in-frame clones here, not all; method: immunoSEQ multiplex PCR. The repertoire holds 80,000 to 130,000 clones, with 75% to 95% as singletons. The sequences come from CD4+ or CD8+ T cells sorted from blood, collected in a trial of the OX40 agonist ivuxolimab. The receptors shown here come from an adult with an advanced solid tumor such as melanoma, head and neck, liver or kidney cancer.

In DNA, the CDR3 is TGCGCCACCTTTCTTGCCAACAGGGGAATTCAGCCCCAGCATTTT. This sequence encodes CATFLANRGIQPQHF. The V and J genes are TRBV5-1 and TRBJ1-5; 7 bases are shared with TRBD1. Germline loops: CDR1 SGHRS, CDR2 YFSETQ. The CDR3 runs to 15 residues. Trimming at V came to 9 bases and at J to 6 bases, leaving 15 bases not matched to a gene. The full variable domain, in which reference TRBV5-1 and TRBJ1-5 provide the parts outside the CDR3, is KAGVTQTPRYLIKTRGQQVTLSCSPISGHRSVSWYQQTPGQGLQFLFEYFSETQRNKGNFPGRFSGRQFSNSRSEMNVSTLELGDSALYLCATFLANRGIQPQHFGDGTRLSIL.

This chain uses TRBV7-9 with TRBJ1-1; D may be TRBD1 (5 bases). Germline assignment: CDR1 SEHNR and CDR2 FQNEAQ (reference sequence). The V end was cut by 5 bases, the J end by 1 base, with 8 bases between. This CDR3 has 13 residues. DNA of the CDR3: TGTGCCAGCAGCGGGGGAGCGAACACTGAAGCTTTCTTT. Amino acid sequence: CASSGGANTEAFF.

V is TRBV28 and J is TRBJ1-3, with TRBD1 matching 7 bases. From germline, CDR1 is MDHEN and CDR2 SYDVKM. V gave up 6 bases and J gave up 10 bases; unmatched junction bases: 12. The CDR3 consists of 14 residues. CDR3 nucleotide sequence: TGTGCCAGCAGCACCTTAGGGATCAGGGGGACCATATATTTT. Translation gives CASSTLGIRGTIYF.

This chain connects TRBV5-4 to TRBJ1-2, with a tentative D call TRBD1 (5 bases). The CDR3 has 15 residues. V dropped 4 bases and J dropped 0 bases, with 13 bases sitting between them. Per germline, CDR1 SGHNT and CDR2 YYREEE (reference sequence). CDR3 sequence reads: CASSDMTVTNYGYTF. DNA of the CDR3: TGTGCCAGCAGCGACATGACAGTGACTAACTATGGCTACACCTTC.

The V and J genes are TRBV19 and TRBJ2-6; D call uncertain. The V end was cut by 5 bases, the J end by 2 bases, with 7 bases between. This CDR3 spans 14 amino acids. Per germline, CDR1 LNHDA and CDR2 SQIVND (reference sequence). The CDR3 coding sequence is TGTGCCAGTAGTCAGGACGCTGGGGCCAACGTCCTGACTTTC. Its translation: CASSQDAGANVLTF.

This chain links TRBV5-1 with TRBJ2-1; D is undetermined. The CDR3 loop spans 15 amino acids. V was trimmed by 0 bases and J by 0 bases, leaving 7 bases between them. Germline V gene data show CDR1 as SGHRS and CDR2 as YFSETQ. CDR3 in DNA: TGCGCCAGCAGCTTGGATGGGCCCTCCTACAATGAGCAGTTCTTC. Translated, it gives CASSLDGPSYNEQFF.

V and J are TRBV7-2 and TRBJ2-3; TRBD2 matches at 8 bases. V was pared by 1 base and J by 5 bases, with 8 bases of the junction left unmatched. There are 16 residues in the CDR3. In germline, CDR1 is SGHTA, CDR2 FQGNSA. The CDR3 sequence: CASSLDLVLAGDTQYF. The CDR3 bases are TGTGCCAGCAGCTTAGATCTGGTGCTAGCGGGAGATACGCAGTATTTT.

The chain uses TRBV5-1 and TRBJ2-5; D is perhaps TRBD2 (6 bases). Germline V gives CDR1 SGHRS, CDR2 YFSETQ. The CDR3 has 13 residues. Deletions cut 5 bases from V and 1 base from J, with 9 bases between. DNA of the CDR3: TGCGCCAGCAGTCGGAGGGGCCAAGAGACCCAGTACTTC. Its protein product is CASSRRGQETQYF.

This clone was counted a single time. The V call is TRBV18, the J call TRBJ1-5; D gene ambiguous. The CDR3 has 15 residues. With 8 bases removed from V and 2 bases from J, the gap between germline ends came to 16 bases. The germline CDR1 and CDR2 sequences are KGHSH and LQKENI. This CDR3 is CASPPEGDGNQPQHF. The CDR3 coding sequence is TGTGCCAGCCCCCCAGAGGGAGATGGCAATCAGCCCCAGCATTTT.

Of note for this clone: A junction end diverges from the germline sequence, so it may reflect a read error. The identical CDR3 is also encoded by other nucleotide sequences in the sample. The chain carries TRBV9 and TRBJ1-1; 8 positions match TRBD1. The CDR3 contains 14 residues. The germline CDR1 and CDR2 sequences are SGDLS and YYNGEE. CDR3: CASSVTGVNTEAFF. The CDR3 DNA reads TGTGCCAGCAGCGTGACAGGGGTGAACACTGAAGCTTTCTTC.

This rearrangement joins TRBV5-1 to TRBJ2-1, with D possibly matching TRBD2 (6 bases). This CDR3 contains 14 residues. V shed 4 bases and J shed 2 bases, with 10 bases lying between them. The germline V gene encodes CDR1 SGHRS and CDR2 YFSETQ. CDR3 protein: CASSHSGPYNEQFF. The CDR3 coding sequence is TGCGCCAGCAGCCATAGCGGTCCCTACAATGAGCAGTTCTTC.

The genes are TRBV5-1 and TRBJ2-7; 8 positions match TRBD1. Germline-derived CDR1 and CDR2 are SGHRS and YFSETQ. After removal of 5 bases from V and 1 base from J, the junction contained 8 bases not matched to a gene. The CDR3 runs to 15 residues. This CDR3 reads CASSVTRTGSYEQYF. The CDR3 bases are TGCGCCAGCAGTGTTACCCGGACAGGGTCCTACGAGCAGTACTTC.

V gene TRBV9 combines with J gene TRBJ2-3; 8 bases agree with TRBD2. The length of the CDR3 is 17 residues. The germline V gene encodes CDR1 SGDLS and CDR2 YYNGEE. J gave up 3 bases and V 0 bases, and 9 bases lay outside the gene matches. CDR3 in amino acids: CASSVANLAGPTDTQYF. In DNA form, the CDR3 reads TGTGCCAGCAGCGTAGCTAACCTAGCGGGCCCTACAGATACGCAGTATTTT.

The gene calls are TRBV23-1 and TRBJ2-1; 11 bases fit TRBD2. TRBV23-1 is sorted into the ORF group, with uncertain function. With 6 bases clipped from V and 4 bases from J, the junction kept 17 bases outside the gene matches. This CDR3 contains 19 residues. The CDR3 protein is CASRHIRQPLAGGYNEQFF. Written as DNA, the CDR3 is TGCGCCAGCAGACACATTAGACAACCTTTAGCGGGAGGGTACAATGAGCAGTTCTTC.

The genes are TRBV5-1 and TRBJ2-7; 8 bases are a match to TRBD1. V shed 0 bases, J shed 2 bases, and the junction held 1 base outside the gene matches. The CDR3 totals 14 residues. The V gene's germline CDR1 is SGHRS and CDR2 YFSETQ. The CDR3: CASSLGQGPYEQYF. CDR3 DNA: TGCGCCAGCAGCTTGGGACAGGGGCCCTACGAGCAGTACTTC.

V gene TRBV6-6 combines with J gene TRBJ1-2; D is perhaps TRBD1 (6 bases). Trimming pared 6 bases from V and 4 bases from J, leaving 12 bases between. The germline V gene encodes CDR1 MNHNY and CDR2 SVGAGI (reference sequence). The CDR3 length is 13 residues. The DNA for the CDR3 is TGTGCCAGCAGCATGGGACAAACCTATGGCTACACCTTC. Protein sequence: CASSMGQTYGYTF.

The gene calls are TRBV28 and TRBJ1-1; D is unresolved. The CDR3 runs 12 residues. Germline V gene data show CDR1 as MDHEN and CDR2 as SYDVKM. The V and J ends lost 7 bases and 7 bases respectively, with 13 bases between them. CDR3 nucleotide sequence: TGTGCCAGCAAAACGGGGATGGATGAAGCTTTCTTT. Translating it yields CASKTGMDEAFF.

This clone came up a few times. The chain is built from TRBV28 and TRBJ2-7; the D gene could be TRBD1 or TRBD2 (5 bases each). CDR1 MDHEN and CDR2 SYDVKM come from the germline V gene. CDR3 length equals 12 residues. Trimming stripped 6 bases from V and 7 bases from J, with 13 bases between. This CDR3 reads CASRSGQREQYF. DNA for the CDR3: TGTGCCAGCAGGTCGGGGCAGCGGGAGCAGTACTTC.

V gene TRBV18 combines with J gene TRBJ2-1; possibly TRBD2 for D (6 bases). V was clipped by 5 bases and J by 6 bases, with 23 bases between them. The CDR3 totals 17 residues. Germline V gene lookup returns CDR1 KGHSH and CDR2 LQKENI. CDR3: CASSTVPYGTSFNEQFF. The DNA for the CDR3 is TGTGCCAGCTCAACTGTTCCTTACGGCACTAGCTTCAATGAGCAGTTCTTC.

The CDR3: CASRGQGLQETQYF. CDR3 DNA sequence: TGTGCCAGTCGAGGACAGGGCCTACAAGAGACCCAGTACTTC. This sequence joins TRBV19 and TRBJ2-5; 8 nucleotides align to TRBD1. V lost 8 bases, J lost 2 bases, and 7 bases stayed unmatched. The germline gives CDR1 LNHDA, CDR2 SQIVND (reference sequence). CDR3 length: 14 amino acids.

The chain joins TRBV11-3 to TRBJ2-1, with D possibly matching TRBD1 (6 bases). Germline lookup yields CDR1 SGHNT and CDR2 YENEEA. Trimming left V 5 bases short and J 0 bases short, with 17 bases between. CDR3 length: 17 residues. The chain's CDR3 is CASSRLGQTPSYNEQFF. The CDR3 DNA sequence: TGTGCCAGCAGCCGACTCGGACAGACGCCCTCCTACAATGAGCAGTTCTTC.

The CDR3 loop reads CASSPLGETKNIQYF. The CDR3 nucleotides are TGCGCCAGCAGCCCCCTGGGGGAAACCAAAAACATTCAGTACTTC. The rearrangement links TRBV4-1 to TRBJ2-4; D is possibly TRBD1 or TRBD2 (5 bases each). CDR3 length equals 15 residues. Germline lookup yields CDR1 MGHRA and CDR2 YSYEKL. V shed 4 bases and J shed 2 bases, with 12 bases lying between them.

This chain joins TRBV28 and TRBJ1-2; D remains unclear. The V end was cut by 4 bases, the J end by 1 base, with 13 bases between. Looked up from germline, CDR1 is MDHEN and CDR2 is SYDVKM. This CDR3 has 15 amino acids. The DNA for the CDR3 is TGTGCCAGCAGTTCAATTCATACAAGTAACTATGGCTACACCTTC. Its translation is CASSSIHTSNYGYTF.

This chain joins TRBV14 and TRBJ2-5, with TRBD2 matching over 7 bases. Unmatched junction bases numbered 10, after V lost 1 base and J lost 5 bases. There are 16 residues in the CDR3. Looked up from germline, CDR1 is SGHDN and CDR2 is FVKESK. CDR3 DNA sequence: TGTGCCAGCAGCCAAGGGGGAGGGTTCTCGTTGGAGACCCAGTACTTC. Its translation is CASSQGGGFSLETQYF.